Listed below are T cell receptor beta chains from one sample, sequenced in a study of brain T cells in children with intractable seizures. TCRdb's table, derived via immunoSEQ multiplex PCR, lists solely in-frame clones and lacks some. The data show 2,000 or so clones, 70% to 85% seen once. The source was resected brain tissue, collected at surgery. These TCRs come from a girl aged 2 to 9 with tuberous sclerosis and intractable seizures. Each CDR3 is given with its conserved first and last residue. Each record gives: J gene, D gene, V gene, clone size, CDR3 protein, CDR3 DNA. The D gene is left open where the match is weak. The size of a clone is reported for some rows only, either as once, few or many, or as a class for expanded clones.

TRBJ2-3 | TRBD1 | TRBV15 | - | CATSTPGQGNTDTQYF | TGTGCCACCAGCACCCCGGGACAGGGGAACACAGATACGCAGTATTTT
TRBJ1-1 | TRBD1 | TRBV5-1 | - | CASSDRQGATEAFF | TGCGCCAGCAGCGATAGACAGGGAGCCACTGAAGCTTTCTTT
TRBJ2-2 | - | TRBV24-1 | - | CATSARGGFGELFF | TGTGCCACCAGTGCCAGGGGAGGATTCGGGGAGCTGTTTTTT
TRBJ1-1 | - | TRBV4-3 | - | CASSQEGRNTEAFF | TGCGCCAGCAGCCAAGAAGGCCGGAACACTGAAGCTTTCTTT
TRBJ2-5 | TRBD1 | TRBV2 | - | CASRTGGVGTQYF | TGTGCCAGCAGGACAGGGGGCGTGGGGACCCAGTACTTC
TRBJ2-7 | - | TRBV6-5 | - | CASMWPQGYEQYF | TGTGCCAGCATGTGGCCCCAGGGATACGAGCAGTACTTC
TRBJ1-1 | - | TRBV30 | - | CAWSVWGAREYTEAFF | TGTGCCTGGAGTGTTTGGGGGGCCCGAGAGTACACTGAAGCTTTCTTT
TRBJ1-1 | - | TRBV11-2 | - | CASTGVGITEAFF | TGTGCCAGCACAGGGGTGGGGATCACTGAAGCTTTCTTT
TRBJ2-6 | TRBD1 | TRBV5-5 | - | CASYKTGEVKPGANVLTF | TGTGCCAGCTACAAGACAGGGGAGGTAAAGCCTGGGGCCAACGTCCTGACTTTC
TRBJ2-2 | - | TRBV27 | - | CASSWDTSHTGELFF | TGTGCCAGCAGTTGGGACACTAGTCACACCGGGGAGCTGTTTTTT
TRBJ1-1 | - | TRBV6-5 | - | CASSPGTEAFF | TGTGCCAGCAGCCCCGGCACTGAAGCTTTCTTT
TRBJ1-2 | - | TRBV6-5 | few | CASSLQPSYGYTF | TGTGCCAGCAGTTTACAGCCGTCCTATGGCTACACCTTC
TRBJ2-3 | - | TRBV13 | - | CASTPTEDTQYF | TGTGCCAGCACCCCTACGGAAGATACGCAGTATTTT
TRBJ2-7 | TRBD2 | TRBV7-9 | - | CASSSPGLAEGEQYF | TGTGCCAGCAGCTCACCGGGACTAGCTGAGGGCGAGCAGTACTTC
TRBJ2-7 | - | TRBV6-5 | once | CASSYSFQGSYEQYF | TGTGCCAGCAGTTACTCCTTTCAGGGCTCCTACGAGCAGTACTTC
TRBJ2-1 | TRBD2 | TRBV7-9 | - | CASMGTSGDIGEQFF | TGTGCCAGCATGGGGACTAGCGGGGATATCGGTGAGCAGTTCTTC
TRBJ1-6 | TRBD1 | TRBV19 | - | CASRPEGANSPLHF | TGTGCCAGTAGACCGGAGGGGGCTAATTCACCCCTCCACTTT
TRBJ2-3 | TRBD2 | TRBV5-6 | - | CASSLSGRTTDTQYF | TGTGCCAGCAGCTTGAGCGGGAGAACCACAGATACGCAGTATTTT